This T cell receptor (beta chain) is drawn from a study of shared clonotypes between healthy human individuals. The study's findings and limits: With few donors, the genetic and exposure-history diversity represented was limited.

The method was immunoSEQ multiplex PCR; TCRdb's version includes in-frame clones alone and lacks a portion of them. The sample records about 490,000 clones, roughly four fifths being singletons. The CDR3 length is 13 residues. After removal of 5 bases from V and 11 bases from J, the junction contained 10 bases not matched to a gene. Germline-derived CDR1 and CDR2 are MNHEY and SMNVEV (reference sequence). The donors, healthy adults who were HIV-negative, had experienced no recent acute infections or vaccinations. Samples left unsorted employed some 100 million PBMCs for genomic DNA. Note on this clone: The antigen is not known.

This sequence originates from a woman between 40 and 55 years old in good health. Some clones in this sample may be carry-over from other donors' samples. The chain uses TRBV27 and TRBJ1-1; 8 bases agree with TRBD1. Sequenced sample: PBMCs. The CDR3 loop reads CASSRTGRPGAFF. The CDR3 bases are TGTGCCAGCAGTCGGACAGGGCGCCCCGGGGCTTTCTTT.